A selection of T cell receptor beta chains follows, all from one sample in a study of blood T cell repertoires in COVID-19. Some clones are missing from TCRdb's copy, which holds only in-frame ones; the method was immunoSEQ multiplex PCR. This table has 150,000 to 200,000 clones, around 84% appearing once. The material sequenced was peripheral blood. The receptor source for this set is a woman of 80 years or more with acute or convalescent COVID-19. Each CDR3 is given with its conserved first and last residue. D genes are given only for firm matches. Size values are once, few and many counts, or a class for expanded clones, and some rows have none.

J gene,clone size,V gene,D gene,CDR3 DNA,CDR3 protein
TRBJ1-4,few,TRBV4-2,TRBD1,TGTGCCAGCAGCCCGAGACAGGGGGTACCCTCTGCAACTAATGAAAAACTGTTTTTT,CASSPRQGVPSATNEKLFF
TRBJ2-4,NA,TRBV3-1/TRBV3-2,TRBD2,TGTGCCAGCAGGGGGACTAGCGGTCTAGCCAAAAACATTCAGTACTTC,CASRGTSGLAKNIQYF
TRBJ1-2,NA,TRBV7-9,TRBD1,TGTGCCAGCAGCTTAGGCGGACAGGGGGCGCGTAAATGGACCTTC,CASSLGGQGARKWTF
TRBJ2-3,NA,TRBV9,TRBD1,TGTGCCAGCAGCACCTGGACAGGGATGACAGATACGCAGTATTTT,CASSTWTGMTDTQYF
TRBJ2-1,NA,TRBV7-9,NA,TGTGCCAGCAGCTTAATTGCCGCGGGGGCGGGGGAAGAGCAGTTCTTC,CASSLIAAGAGEEQFF
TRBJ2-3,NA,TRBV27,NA,TGTGCCAGCAGTCAGAAACGGGACTGGGGAAGCTCAGATACGCAGTATTTT,CASSQKRDWGSSDTQYF
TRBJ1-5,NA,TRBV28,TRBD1,TGTGCCAGCAGTTTTGGGACAGGGGTTTTGCCCCAGCATTTT,CASSFGTGVLPQHF
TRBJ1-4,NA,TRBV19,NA,TGTGCCAGTAGTCTAGGACAGCTTGCAACTAATGAAAAACTGTTTTTT,CASSLGQLATNEKLFF
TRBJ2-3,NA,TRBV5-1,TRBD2,TGCGCCAGCAGTTTTTCGACTAGCGGGTACACAGATACGCAGTATTTT,CASSFSTSGYTDTQYF
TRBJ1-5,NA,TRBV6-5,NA,TGTGCCAGCAGTTACTCATCAGATCAGCCCCAGCATTTT,CASSYSSDQPQHF
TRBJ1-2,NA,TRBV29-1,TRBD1,TGCAGCGTAATCCCAACCGGGACAGGGGAATGGGGCTACACCTTC,CSVIPTGTGEWGYTF
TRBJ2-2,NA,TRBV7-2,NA,TGTGCCAGCAGGGCCTATTCAGGGTCCGGGGAGCTGTTTTTT,CASRAYSGSGELFF
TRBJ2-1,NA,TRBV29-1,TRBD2,TGCAGCGTTGAAGACCAAGGACTAGCGGGAGTGATCAATGAGCAGTTCTTC,CSVEDQGLAGVINEQFF
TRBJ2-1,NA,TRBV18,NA,TGTGCCAGCTCACCTGACCCCAGGTACAATGAGCAGTTCTTC,CASSPDPRYNEQFF
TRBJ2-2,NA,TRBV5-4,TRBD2,TGTGCCAGCAGCTTGGGTGGCGGGAGTAGGGGGGAGCTGTTTTTT,CASSLGGGSRGELFF
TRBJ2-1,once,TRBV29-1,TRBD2,TGCAGCGCCCAAACCCCAGCGGGGACCTACAATGAGCAGTTCTTC,CSAQTPAGTYNEQFF
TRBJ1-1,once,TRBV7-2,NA,TGTGCCAGCAGCCATGCCCAAAACAGGGCTTTCTTT,CASSHAQNRAFF
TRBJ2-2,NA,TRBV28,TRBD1,TGTGCCAGCGCCCAAGTGACAGGGGGCTTTTCAGGCACCGGGGAGCTGTTTTTT,CASAQVTGGFSGTGELFF
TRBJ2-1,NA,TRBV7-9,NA,TGTGCCAGCAGCTTCCTCGCGGGAAGAAACTACAATGAGCAGTTCTTC,CASSFLAGRNYNEQFF
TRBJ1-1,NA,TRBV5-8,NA,TGTGCCAGCAGCTTGATGGGGAGTTTCCCTGAAGCTTTCTTT,CASSLMGSFPEAFF
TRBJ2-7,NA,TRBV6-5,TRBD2,TGTGCCAGCAGTCGTAGCGGGGACTCCTACGAGCAGTACTTC,CASSRSGDSYEQYF
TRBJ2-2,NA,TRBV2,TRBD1,TGTGCCAGTAGGGACGGGACAGGGATGTCCGGGGAGCTGTTTTTT,CASRDGTGMSGELFF
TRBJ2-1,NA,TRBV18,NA,TGTGCCAGCTCACCTGGGCTTAATGAGCAGTTCTTC,CASSPGLNEQFF
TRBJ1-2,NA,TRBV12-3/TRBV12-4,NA,TGTGCCAGCAGTTTAATTCCCAGTGGCTACACCTTC,CASSLIPSGYTF
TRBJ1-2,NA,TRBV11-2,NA,TGTGCCAGCAGCTCCTACAGGGAATTGAGGGGCTACACCTTC,CASSSYRELRGYTF
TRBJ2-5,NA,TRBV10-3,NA,TGTGCCATCAGTGAGGGAGGCCATAAAGGGGAGACCCAGTACTTC,CAISEGGHKGETQYF